Listed here are 12 T cell receptor beta chains from one sample, sequenced in a study of OX40 agonist ivuxolimab in advanced cancers. Method: immunoSEQ multiplex PCR; TCRdb's copy keeps in-frame clones and lacks some. The sample contains 15,000 to 20,000 clones, about 85% of which appear only once. The input for sequencing was CD4+ or CD8+ T cells sorted from blood, taken in a trial of the OX40 agonist ivuxolimab. These TCRs come from an adult with an advanced solid tumor such as melanoma, head and neck, liver or kidney cancer.

The chain combines TRBV4-3 with TRBJ2-6, with D unclear. Looked up from germline, CDR1 is LGHNA and CDR2 is YSLEER. This CDR3 has 15 amino acids. Trimming stripped 1 base from V and 0 bases from J, with 4 bases between. For the CDR3, the DNA is TGCGCCAGCAGCCAAGGGATCTCTGGGGCCAACGTCCTGACTTTC. It codes for CASSQGISGANVLTF.

This chain links TRBV4-2 with TRBJ2-1; D is perhaps TRBD2 (6 bases). The V gene's germline CDR1 is LGHNA and CDR2 YNFKEQ. The CDR3 covers 15 residues. V was cut by 6 bases and J by 0 bases, with 12 bases left in between. The DNA for the CDR3 is TGTGCCAGCAGAACACTCGGGGGCTCCTACAATGAGCAGTTCTTC. Translation gives CASRTLGGSYNEQFF.

This chain joins TRBV28 and TRBJ2-7; 14 nucleotides line up with TRBD2. The CDR3 totals 15 residues. With V trimmed by 6 bases and J by 4 bases, 5 bases remained unmatched. Germline CDR1 MDHEN, CDR2 SYDVKM. CDR3 nucleotide sequence: TGTGCCAGCAGCTCCGGGACTAGCGGGAGATACGAGCAGTACTTC. Translating it yields CASSSGTSGRYEQYF. The full variable domain, its missing parts supplied by reference TRBV28 and TRBJ2-7, is DVKVTQSSRYLVKRTGEKVFLECVQDMDHENMFWYRQDPGLGLRLIYFSYDVKMKEKGDIPEGYSVSREKKERFSLILESASTNQTSMYLCASSSGTSGRYEQYFGPGTRLTVT.

The V call is TRBV28, the J call TRBJ1-2; 10 nucleotides line up with TRBD1. CDR3 length: 15 amino acids. Germline assignment: CDR1 MDHEN and CDR2 SYDVKM. J gave up 0 bases and V 10 bases, and 8 bases lay outside the gene matches. The chain's CDR3 is CATQTGGTANYGYTF. CDR3 coding DNA: TGTGCCACCCAGACAGGGGGCACGGCTAACTATGGCTACACCTTC.

The genes are TRBV7-3 and TRBJ2-1, with 8 bases matching TRBD2. The CDR3 covers 15 residues. Per the germline V gene, CDR1 is SGHTA and CDR2 is FQGTGA. V lost 5 bases and J lost 9; bases outside the gene matches: 12. The CDR3 loop reads CASSARTSTDSEQFF. The CDR3 region has the DNA TGTGCCAGCAGCGCCCGGACTAGCACGGACAGTGAGCAGTTCTTC.

V is TRBV7-9 and J is TRBJ1-4, with 9 bases fitting TRBD1. CDR1 and CDR2 (germline): SEHNR, FQNEAQ (reference sequence). The trim removed 5 bases at V and 8 bases at J, leaving 6 bases unmatched. The CDR3 is 14 residues long. Written as DNA, the CDR3 is TGTGCCAGCAGCATACAGGGGGCGCAGGAAAAACTGTTTTTT. This sequence encodes CASSIQGAQEKLFF.

This rearrangement joins TRBV15 to TRBJ1-5, with no clear D. The CDR3 consists of 14 residues. CDR1 and CDR2 (germline): LNHNV, YYDKDF (reference sequence). Trimming pared 0 bases from V and 5 bases from J, leaving 8 bases between. The CDR3: CATSRDREYQPQHF. The CDR3 nucleotides are TGTGCCACCAGCAGAGACCGGGAGTATCAGCCCCAGCATTTT.

The chain recombines TRBV5-4 with TRBJ2-2, with D perhaps TRBD2 (5 bases). V shed 2 bases and J shed 7 bases, with 9 bases lying between them. CDR3 size: 13 residues. From germline, CDR1 is SGHNT and CDR2 YYREEE (reference sequence). The CDR3 here is CASSFGGGGELFF. In nucleotides, the CDR3 is TGTGCCAGCAGCTTCGGAGGAGGCGGGGAGCTGTTTTTT.

J is TRBJ2-3 and V is TRBV7-3; 9 bases match TRBD1. CDR1 SGHTA and CDR2 FQGTGA come from the germline V gene. Unmatched junction bases numbered 7, after V lost 5 bases and J lost 4 bases. The CDR3 has 15 amino acids. For the CDR3, the DNA is TGTGCCAGCAGCGAAACAGGGGGCCTTGCAGATACGCAGTATTTT. As protein: CASSETGGLADTQYF.

A single count supports this clone. The chain links TRBV4-2 to TRBJ2-7, with TRBD1 matching 9 bases. This CDR3 contains 15 residues. V trimming: 4 bases; J trimming: 4 bases; junction bases outside the gene matches: 8. CDR1 is LGHNA and CDR2 is YNFKEQ in the germline V gene. CDR3 sequence (DNA): TGTGCCAGCAGCCCCGAGGGACAGGGACTTTACGAGCAGTACTTC. Residues: CASSPEGQGLYEQYF.

Relative to its sample, this clone is medium-sized. This chain joins TRBV2 and TRBJ2-5, with unresolved D. The CDR3 is 13 amino acids. Germline V gene sequence: CDR1 SNHLY, CDR2 FYNNEI. Trimming left V 7 bases short and J 1 base short, with 10 bases between. Here the CDR3 reads CASNEWSQETQYF. Written as DNA, the CDR3 is TGTGCCAGCAATGAGTGGTCCCAAGAGACCCAGTACTTC.

This rearrangement joins TRBV4-1 to TRBJ2-3; 10 bases align to TRBD2. The CDR3 has 15 amino acids. The germline V gene has CDR1 MGHRA and CDR2 YSYEKL. V trimming: 2 bases; J trimming: 6 bases; junction bases outside the gene matches: 5. The CDR3: CASSQTQGLADTQYF. Written as DNA, the CDR3 is TGCGCCAGCAGCCAAACCCAGGGACTAGCGGATACGCAGTATTTT.